This is a list of T cell receptor beta chains from one sample in a study of blood T cell repertoires in COVID-19. Sequencing was performed with immunoSEQ multiplex PCR; in TCRdb, only in-frame clones are kept and a portion is missing. Of around 240,000 clones listed, around 84% are singletons. Sequencing used peripheral blood. These receptors originate from a man aged 40-49 years with acute or convalescent COVID-19. The CDR3 runs from the conserved cysteine through the conserved F or W. A D gene is named only where the DNA matches it firmly.

d_gene,v_gene,CDR3aa
NA,TRBV5-1,CASSVTRNTEAFF
NA,TRBV5-8,CASSFSNSGNSPLHF
NA,TRBV6-5,CASSYGGVAFF
NA,TRBV7-3,CASSPDTRGGYTF
TRBD1,TRBV14,CASSRTGGIDTQYF
NA,TRBV10-1,CASSGTGATDTQYF
NA,TRBV5-1,CASSYGQGSEKLFF
NA,TRBV3-1/TRBV3-2,CASSQGQFQETQYF
NA,TRBV10-2,CASSPHPTTHTDTQYF
NA,TRBV3-1/TRBV3-2,CASSQSGTYGSGYTF
TRBD1,TRBV9,CASSEPGQGGETQYF
NA,TRBV7-9,CASSSRVFGANVLTF
NA,TRBV10-2,CASGDTSLHF
NA,TRBV19,CASKSGGRGGNQPQHF
NA,TRBV9,CASSVAGGGYTF
NA,TRBV18,CASSPPPRAHLNTEAFF
NA,TRBV10-3,CAIRAPGGEQYF
NA,TRBV5-1,CASSPGTTYNSPLHF
TRBD1,TRBV6-5,CASSLYGTVKNYGYTF
TRBD1,TRBV27,CASRRFTGGNTDTQYF
NA,TRBV11-2,CASSLQASSYNSPLHF
NA,TRBV18,CASSPPGGLNEQFF
NA,TRBV2,CASSEEATTDTQYF
TRBD1,TRBV7-6,CASSPTGDWGEQFF
NA,TRBV9,CASSPLGGSNTGELFF
NA,TRBV13,CASSFLYPYTEAFF
NA,TRBV27,CARKTACSPLHF
TRBD1,TRBV10-3,CAISEEGQVQETQYF
NA,TRBV5-4,CASSLVGGGTGELFF
TRBD2,TRBV9,CASSASGGYTDTQYF
NA,TRBV5-6,CASSGDWRGTQYF
TRBD1,TRBV16,CASSQSSRGNSPLHF
TRBD1,TRBV9,CASSPDREETQYF
TRBD1,TRBV10-3,CAISEPGTGEETQYF
NA,TRBV5-6,CASSLGGESYEQYF
TRBD1,TRBV18,CASSLGTGYNEQFF
NA,TRBV30,CAWSAMDRHTEAFF
TRBD1,TRBV19,CASRGTGSNQPQHF
NA,TRBV6-6,CASSTTSLGSGELFF
TRBD1,TRBV19,CASSLGQGPGAEAFF